This T cell receptor beta chain was sequenced in a study of Ad26.COV2.S vaccination and SARS-CoV-2 variants. Study-wide background: Each vaccinee took Ad26.COV2.S intramuscularly, once or twice 56 days apart. Findings of the study overall: Vaccine and placebo recipients had similar non-spike TCR breadth.

Treatment: around 19 received Ad26.COV2.S at low or high dose, single or two shots; several received placebo; per-sample allocation not given. Following the first vaccine or placebo injection, samples were taken on day 63. As for this clone: The antigen is not known.

Produced via immunoSEQ multiplex PCR; TCRdb's table is partial and in-frame only. The repertoire includes approximately 300,000 clones, around 84% of them detected once, and 1.9% sits in the top ten. The sample was peripheral blood, taken in a trial of Ad26.COV2.S vaccine versus placebo. This receptor was identified in a person between 18 and 65 years old who received the Ad26.COV2.S COVID-19 vaccine or a placebo.

The CDR3 here is CASSLGDSKSGYTF. The CDR3 DNA reads as TGCGCCAGCAGCTTGGGGGACAGCAAATCTGGCTACACCTTC. This chain uses TRBV5-1 with TRBJ1-2, with 7 bases aligning to TRBD1. Losses at the gene ends were 0 bases for V and 7 bases for J; bases not matched to a gene: 6. This CDR3 is 14 amino acids long. The germline V gene has CDR1 SGHRS and CDR2 YFSETQ.